This is a list of T cell receptor beta chains from one sample in a study of blood T cells in healthy people across ages. MiXCR, applied by TCRdb to the 5' RACE reads, yields one record per CDR3 protein. The sample carries some 710,000 distinct CDR3 sequences, around 50% recorded once. Sequencing input: blood. Receptor source: a man older than 75 in good health. CDR3s include the opening cysteine and the closing phenylalanine or tryptophan. The D gene is left open where the match is weak. Only some rows state a clone size, as once, few, many or a class for expanded clones.

TRBJ2-7 TRBV16 . . TGTGCCAGCAGCCAATGGGGAGCCTACGAGCAGTACTTC CASSQWGAYEQYF
TRBJ2-3 TRBV20-1 TRBD2 few TGCAGTGCTAGAGGAAGCGGGGGCCCAGATACGCAGTATTTT CSARGSGGPDTQYF
TRBJ2-7 TRBV11-3 TRBD2 . TGTGCCAGCAGCTCCCACCCGGGACTAGTCGAGCAGTACTTC CASSSHPGLVEQYF
TRBJ2-7 TRBV4-3 TRBD2 . TGCGCCAGCAGCCATACGTGGGGACTAGCGGGAGTTAATGAGCAGTACTTC CASSHTWGLAGVNEQYF
TRBJ2-1 TRBV9 TRBD2 . TGTGCCAGCAGCGTAGCGCCTAGCGGCGACAATGAGCAGTTCTTC CASSVAPSGDNEQFF
TRBJ2-7 TRBV20-1 TRBD2 . TGCAGTGCTAGAGATAGCCCCAAGACTAGCGGGAGTCTTAATGAGCAGTACTTC CSARDSPKTSGSLNEQYF
TRBJ2-7 TRBV7-9 . few TGTGCCAGCAGCTCATCACGGGGTTCCTACGAGCAGTACTTC CASSSSRGSYEQYF
TRBJ2-7 TRBV7-3 TRBD2 . TGTGTCAGCAGTTCTAATAGCGGGAGGGGATACGAGCAGTACTTC CVSSSNSGRGYEQYF
TRBJ2-3 TRBV6-5 . few TGTGCCAGCAGTTACCACCGGCAGGATACGCAGTATTTT CASSYHRQDTQYF
TRBJ2-3 TRBV7-2 . many TGTGCCAGCAGCTTCCGGGGAAGCCCTAGCACAGATACGCAGTATTTT CASSFRGSPSTDTQYF
TRBJ2-7 TRBV6-2/TRBV6-3 TRBD1 once TGTGTCAGCAGAACAGGGGGCCTGGGCTCCTACAATGAGCAGTACTTC CVSRTGGLGSYNEQYF
TRBJ2-5 TRBV5-1 . few TGCGCCAGCAGCTTGGCCCCGACGCAAGAGACCCAGTACTTC CASSLAPTQETQYF
TRBJ2-1 TRBV6-1 TRBD2 . TGTGCCAGCAGTGAGGGGGAGGGCCCGATTTTTACAAATGAGCAGTTCTTC CASSEGEGPIFTNEQFF
TRBJ2-1 TRBV29-1 . . TGCAGCGCTTCGGCTCGGGGCTCCTACAATGAGCAGTTCTTC CSASARGSYNEQFF
TRBJ2-3 TRBV4-3 . . TGCGCCAGCAGCGCGCGGGACCGAAACACAGATACGCAGTATTTT CASSARDRNTDTQYF
TRBJ2-3 TRBV28 . . TGTGCCAGCAGTTTAGAGGGCCCGGGACTCGAAGGGGGAACGTATTTT CASSLEGPGLEGGTYF
TRBJ2-3 TRBV11-1 . . TGTGCCAGCAGCTCCGGGTGGGGCACAGATACGCAGTATTTT CASSSGWGTDTQYF
TRBJ1-2 TRBV7-2 . few TGTGCCAGCAGCTCCGGGACGGCTTCGGGCGGCTACACCTTC CASSSGTASGGYTF
TRBJ2-7 TRBV24-1 TRBD2 once TGTGCCACCCAAAGCGGGAGGGCCGGGAATGAGCAGTACTTC CATQSGRAGNEQYF
TRBJ2-7 TRBV11-1 TRBD2 . TGTGCCAGCAGCTCCGGTTCTGATAGCGGGAGCCACAATGGGCAGTACTTC CASSSGSDSGSHNGQYF
TRBJ2-3 TRBV6-6 . few TGTGCCAGCAGTTACTCCGGGCAGCTAGACACAGATACGCAGTATTTT CASSYSGQLDTDTQYF
TRBJ1-5 TRBV7-2 . . TGTGCCAGCAGCTTAGAGGCCGGAGGGACGATTAAAGATTGGAATCAGCCCCAGCATTTT CASSLEAGGTIKDWNQPQHF